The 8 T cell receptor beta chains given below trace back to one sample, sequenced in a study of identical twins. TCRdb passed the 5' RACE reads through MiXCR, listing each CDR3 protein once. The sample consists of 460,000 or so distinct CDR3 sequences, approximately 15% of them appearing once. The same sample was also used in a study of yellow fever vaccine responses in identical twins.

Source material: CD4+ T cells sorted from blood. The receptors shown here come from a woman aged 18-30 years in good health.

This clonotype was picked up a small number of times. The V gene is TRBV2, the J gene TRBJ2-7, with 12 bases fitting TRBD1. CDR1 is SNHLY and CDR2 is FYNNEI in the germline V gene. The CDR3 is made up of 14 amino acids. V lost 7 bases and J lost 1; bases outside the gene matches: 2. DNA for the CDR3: TGTGCCAGCAAGGGACAGGGGGCGTCCTACGAGCAGTACTTC. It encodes CASKGQGASYEQYF.

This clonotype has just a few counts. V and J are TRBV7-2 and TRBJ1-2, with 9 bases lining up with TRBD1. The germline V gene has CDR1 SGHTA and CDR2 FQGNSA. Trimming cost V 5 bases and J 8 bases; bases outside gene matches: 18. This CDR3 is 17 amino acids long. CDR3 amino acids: CASSLRRTGEAVDGYTF. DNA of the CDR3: TGTGCCAGCAGCCTTCGCCGGACAGGGGAGGCGGTTGACGGCTACACCTTC.

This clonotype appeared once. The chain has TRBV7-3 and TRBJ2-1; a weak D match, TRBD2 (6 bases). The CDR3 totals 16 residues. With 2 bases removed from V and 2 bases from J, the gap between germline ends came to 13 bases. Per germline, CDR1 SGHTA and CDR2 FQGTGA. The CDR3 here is CASSLGAGSTYNEQFF. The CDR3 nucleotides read TGTGCCAGCAGCTTAGGGGCGGGATCGACCTACAATGAGCAGTTCTTC.

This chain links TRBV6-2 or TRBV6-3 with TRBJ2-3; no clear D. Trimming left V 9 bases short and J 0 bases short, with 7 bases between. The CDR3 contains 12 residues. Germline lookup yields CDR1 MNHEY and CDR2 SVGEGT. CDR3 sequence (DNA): TGTGCCAGTGGCAGGAGCACAGATACGCAGTATTTT. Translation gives CASGRSTDTQYF.

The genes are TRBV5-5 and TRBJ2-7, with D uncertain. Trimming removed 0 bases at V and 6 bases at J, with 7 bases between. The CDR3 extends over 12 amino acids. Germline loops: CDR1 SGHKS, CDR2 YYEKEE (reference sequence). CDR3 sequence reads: CASSLGVFEQYF. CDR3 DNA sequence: TGTGCCAGCAGCTTGGGGGTTTTCGAGCAGTACTTC.

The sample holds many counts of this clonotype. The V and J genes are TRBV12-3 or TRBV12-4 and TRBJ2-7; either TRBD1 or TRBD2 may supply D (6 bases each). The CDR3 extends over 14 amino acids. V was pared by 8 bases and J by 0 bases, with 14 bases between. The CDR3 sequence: CASRETGTSYEQYF. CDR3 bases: TGTGCCAGCCGGGAGACAGGTACCTCCTACGAGCAGTACTTC.

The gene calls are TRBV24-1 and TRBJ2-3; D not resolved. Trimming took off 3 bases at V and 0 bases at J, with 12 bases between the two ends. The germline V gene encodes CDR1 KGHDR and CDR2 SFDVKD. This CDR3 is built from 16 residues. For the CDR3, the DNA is TGTGCCACCAGTGATGTAGGGTTACTGAGCACAGATACGCAGTATTTT. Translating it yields CATSDVGLLSTDTQYF.

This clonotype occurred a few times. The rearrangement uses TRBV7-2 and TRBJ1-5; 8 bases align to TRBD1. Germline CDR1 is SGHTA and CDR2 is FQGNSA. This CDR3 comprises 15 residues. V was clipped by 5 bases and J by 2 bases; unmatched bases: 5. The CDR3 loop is CASSPGQVGNQPQHF. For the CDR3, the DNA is TGTGCCAGCAGCCCGGGACAGGTGGGCAATCAGCCCCAGCATTTT.